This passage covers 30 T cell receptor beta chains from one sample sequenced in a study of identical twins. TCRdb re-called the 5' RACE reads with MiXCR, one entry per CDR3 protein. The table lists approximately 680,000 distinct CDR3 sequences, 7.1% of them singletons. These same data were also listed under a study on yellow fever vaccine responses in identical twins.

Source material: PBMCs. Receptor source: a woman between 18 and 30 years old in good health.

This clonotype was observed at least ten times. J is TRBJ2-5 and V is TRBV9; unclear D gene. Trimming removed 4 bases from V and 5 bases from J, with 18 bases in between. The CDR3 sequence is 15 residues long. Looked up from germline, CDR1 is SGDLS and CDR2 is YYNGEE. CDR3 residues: CASSPDNGILETQYF. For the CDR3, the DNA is TGTGCCAGCAGCCCCGATAACGGTATTCTGGAGACCCAGTACTTC.

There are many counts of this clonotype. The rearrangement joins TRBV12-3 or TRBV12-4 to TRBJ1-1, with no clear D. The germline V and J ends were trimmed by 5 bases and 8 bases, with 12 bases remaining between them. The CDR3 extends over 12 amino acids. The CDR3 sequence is CASSDLGREAFF. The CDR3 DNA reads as TGTGCCAGCAGTGACCTCGGAAGGGAAGCTTTCTTT.

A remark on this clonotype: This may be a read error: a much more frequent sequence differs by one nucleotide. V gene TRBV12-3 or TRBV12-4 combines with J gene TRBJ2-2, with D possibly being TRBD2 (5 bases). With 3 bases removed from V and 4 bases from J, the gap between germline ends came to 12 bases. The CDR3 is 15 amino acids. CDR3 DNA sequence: TGTGCCAGCAGTTTTTGGGAGTTGGGCACCGGGGAGCTGTTTTTT. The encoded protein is CASSFWELGTGELFF.

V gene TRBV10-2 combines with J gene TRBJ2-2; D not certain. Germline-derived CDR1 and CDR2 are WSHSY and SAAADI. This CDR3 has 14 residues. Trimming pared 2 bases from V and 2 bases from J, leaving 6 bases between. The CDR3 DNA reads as TGCGCCAGCAGTGAGACATTCAACACCGGGGAGCTGTTTTTT. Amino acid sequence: CASSETFNTGELFF.

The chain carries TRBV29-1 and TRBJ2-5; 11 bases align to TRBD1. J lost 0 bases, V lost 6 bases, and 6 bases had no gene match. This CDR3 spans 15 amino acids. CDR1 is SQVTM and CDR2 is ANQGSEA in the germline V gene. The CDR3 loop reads CSVGGQGENQETQYF. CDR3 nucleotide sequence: TGCAGCGTGGGGGGACAGGGGGAGAACCAAGAGACCCAGTACTTC.

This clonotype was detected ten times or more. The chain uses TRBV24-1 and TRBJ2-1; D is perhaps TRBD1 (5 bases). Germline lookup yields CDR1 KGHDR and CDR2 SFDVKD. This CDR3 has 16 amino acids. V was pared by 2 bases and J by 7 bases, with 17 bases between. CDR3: CATSDSQGKVGNEQFF. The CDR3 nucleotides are TGTGCCACCAGTGATTCCCAGGGTAAAGTCGGTAATGAGCAGTTCTTC.

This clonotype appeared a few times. CDR3 in amino acids: CASSEQGNEQYF. The CDR3 coding sequence is TGCGCCAGCAGCGAGCAGGGGAACGAGCAGTACTTC. The V and J genes are TRBV5-1 and TRBJ2-7; tentatively, D is TRBD1 (6 bases). The ends were cut back, 4 bases at V and 5 bases at J, with 10 bases in the middle. CDR1 is SGHRS and CDR2 is YFSETQ in the germline V gene. CDR3 length equals 12 residues.

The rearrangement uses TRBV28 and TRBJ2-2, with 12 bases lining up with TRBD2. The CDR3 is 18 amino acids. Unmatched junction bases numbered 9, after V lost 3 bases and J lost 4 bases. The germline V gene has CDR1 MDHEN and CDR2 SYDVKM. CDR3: CASSFQLAGGPATGELFF. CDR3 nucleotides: TGTGCCAGCAGTTTCCAGCTAGCGGGGGGGCCCGCCACCGGGGAGCTGTTTTTT.

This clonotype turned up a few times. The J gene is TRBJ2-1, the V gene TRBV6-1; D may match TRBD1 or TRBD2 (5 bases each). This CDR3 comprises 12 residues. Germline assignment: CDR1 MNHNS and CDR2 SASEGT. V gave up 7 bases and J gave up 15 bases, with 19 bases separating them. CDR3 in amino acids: CASTVGTDNMFF. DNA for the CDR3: TGTGCCAGCACCGTCGGGACGGATAATATGTTCTTC.

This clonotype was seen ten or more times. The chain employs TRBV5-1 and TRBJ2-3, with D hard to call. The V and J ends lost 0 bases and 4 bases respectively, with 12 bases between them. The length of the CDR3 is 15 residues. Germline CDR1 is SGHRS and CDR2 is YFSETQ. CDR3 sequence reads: CASSLAGQVADTQYF. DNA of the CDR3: TGCGCCAGCAGCTTGGCCGGTCAGGTGGCAGATACGCAGTATTTT.

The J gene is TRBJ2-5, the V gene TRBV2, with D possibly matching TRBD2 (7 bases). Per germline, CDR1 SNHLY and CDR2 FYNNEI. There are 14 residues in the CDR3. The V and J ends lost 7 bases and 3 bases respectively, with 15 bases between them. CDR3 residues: CASTLGGAEETQYF. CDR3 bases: TGTGCCAGCACCCTGGGGGGGGCCGAAGAGACCCAGTACTTC.

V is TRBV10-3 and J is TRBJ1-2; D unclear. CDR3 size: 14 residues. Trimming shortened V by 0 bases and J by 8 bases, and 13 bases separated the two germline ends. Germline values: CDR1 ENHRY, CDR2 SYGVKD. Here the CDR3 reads CAISESLRESGYTF. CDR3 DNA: TGTGCCATCAGTGAGTCGTTGAGGGAATCCGGCTACACCTTC.

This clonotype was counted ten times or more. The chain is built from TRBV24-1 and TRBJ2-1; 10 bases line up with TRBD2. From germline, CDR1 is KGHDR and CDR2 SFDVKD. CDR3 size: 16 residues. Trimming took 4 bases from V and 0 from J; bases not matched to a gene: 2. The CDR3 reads CATSDPSGSSYNEQFF. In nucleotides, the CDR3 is TGTGCCACCAGTGACCCTAGCGGGAGCTCCTACAATGAGCAGTTCTTC.

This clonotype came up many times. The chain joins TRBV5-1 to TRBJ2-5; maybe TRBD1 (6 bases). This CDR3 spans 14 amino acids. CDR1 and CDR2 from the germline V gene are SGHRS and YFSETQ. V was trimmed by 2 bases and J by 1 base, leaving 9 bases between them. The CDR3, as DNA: TGCGCCAGCAGCTTTGCAGGGGCCCAAGAGACCCAGTACTTC. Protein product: CASSFAGAQETQYF. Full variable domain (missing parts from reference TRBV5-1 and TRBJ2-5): KAGVTQTPRYLIKTRGQQVTLSCSPISGHRSVSWYQQTPGQGLQFLFEYFSETQRNKGNFPGRFSGRQFSNSRSEMNVSTLELGDSALYLCASSFAGAQETQYFGPGTRLLVL.

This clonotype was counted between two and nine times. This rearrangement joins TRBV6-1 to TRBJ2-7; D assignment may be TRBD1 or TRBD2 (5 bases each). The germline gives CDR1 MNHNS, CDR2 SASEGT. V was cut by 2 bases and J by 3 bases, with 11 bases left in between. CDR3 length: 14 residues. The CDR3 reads CASSEPGPYYEQYF. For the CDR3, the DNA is TGTGCCAGCAGTGAACCGGGACCATACTACGAGCAGTACTTC.

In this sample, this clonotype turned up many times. The CDR3 loop reads CASSQDFPGTASGNTIYF. The CDR3 DNA reads as TGTGCCAGCAGCCAAGATTTCCCCGGGACAGCCTCTGGAAACACCATATATTTT. V usage is TRBV3-1 and J usage is TRBJ1-3; 7 bases line up with TRBD1. Looked up from germline, CDR1 is LGHDT and CDR2 is YNNKEL (reference sequence). This CDR3 has 18 amino acids. Trimming at V came to 0 bases and at J to 0 bases, leaving 8 bases not matched to a gene. The entire variable domain, with the rest obtained from reference TRBV3-1 and TRBJ1-3, is as follows: DTAVSQTPKYLVTQMGNDKSIKCEQNLGHDTMYWYKQDSKKFLKIMFSYNNKELIINETVPNRFSPKSPDKAHLNLHINSLELGDSAVYFCASSQDFPGTASGNTIYFGEGSWLTVV.

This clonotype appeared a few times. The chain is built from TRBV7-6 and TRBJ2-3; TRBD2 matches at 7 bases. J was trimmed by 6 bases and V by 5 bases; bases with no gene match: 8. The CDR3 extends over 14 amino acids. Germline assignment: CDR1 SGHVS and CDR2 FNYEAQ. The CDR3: CASSASGGGDTQYF. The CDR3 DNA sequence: TGTGCCAGCAGCGCGTCGGGGGGTGGGGATACGCAGTATTTT.

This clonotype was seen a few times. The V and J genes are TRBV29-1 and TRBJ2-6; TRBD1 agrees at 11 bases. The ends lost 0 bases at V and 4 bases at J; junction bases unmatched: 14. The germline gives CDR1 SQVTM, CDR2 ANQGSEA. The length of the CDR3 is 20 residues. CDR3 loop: CSVEDWNPADRGLGANVLTF. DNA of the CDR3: TGCAGCGTTGAAGATTGGAACCCCGCGGACAGGGGGCTAGGGGCCAACGTCCTGACTTTC.

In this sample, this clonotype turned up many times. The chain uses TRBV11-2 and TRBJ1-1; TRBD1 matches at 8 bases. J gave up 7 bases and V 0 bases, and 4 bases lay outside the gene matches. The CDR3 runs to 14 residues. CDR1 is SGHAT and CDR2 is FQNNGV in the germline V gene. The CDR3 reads CASSLEQGVGEAFF. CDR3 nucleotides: TGTGCCAGCAGCTTAGAACAGGGGGTTGGTGAAGCTTTCTTT.

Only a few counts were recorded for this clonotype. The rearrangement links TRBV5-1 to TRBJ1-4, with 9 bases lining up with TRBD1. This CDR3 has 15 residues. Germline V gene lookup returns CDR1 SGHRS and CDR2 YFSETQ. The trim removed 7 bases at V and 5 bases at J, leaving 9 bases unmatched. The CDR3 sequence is CASCPSGTGNEKLFF. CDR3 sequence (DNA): TGCGCCAGCTGCCCGTCCGGGACAGGGAATGAAAAACTGTTTTTT.

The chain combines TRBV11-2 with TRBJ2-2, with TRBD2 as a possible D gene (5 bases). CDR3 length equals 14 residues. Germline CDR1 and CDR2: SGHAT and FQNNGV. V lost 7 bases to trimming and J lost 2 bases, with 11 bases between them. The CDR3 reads CASNRASNTGELFF. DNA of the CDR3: TGTGCCAGCAACCGGGCTAGCAACACCGGGGAGCTGTTTTTT.

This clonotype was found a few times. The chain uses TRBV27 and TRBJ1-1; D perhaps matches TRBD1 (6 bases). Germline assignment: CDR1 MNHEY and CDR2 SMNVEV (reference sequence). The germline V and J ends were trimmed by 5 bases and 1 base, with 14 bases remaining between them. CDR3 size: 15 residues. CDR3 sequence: CASSEADRPNTEAFF. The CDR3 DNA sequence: TGTGCCAGCAGTGAGGCGGACAGACCGAACACTGAAGCTTTCTTT.

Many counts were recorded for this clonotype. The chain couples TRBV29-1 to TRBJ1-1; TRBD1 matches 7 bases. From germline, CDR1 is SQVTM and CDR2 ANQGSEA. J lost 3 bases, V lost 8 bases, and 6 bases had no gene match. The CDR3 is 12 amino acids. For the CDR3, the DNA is TGCAGCATACACAGGGGAGACACTGAAGCTTTCTTT. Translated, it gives CSIHRGDTEAFF.

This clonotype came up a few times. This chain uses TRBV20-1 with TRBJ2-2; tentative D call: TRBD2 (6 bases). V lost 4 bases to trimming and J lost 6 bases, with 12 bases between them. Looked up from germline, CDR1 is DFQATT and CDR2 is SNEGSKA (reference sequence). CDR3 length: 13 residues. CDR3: CSAKGGTPGELFF. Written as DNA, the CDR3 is TGCAGTGCTAAGGGCGGGACGCCCGGGGAGCTGTTTTTT.

The CDR3 is CASSYDPASREETQYF. CDR3 coding DNA: TGTGCCAGCAGCTATGACCCGGCTAGCCGGGAAGAGACCCAGTACTTC. The rearrangement links TRBV12-3 or TRBV12-4 to TRBJ2-5, with D possibly TRBD2 on 5 matching bases. V gave up 6 bases and J gave up 3 bases, with 20 bases separating them. This CDR3 contains 16 residues.

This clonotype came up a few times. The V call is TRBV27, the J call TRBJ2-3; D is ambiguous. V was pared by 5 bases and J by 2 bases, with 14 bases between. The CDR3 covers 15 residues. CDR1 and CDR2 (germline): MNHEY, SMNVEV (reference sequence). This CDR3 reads CASSPSRVLTDTQYF. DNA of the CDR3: TGTGCCAGCAGTCCAAGTCGGGTACTCACAGATACGCAGTATTTT.

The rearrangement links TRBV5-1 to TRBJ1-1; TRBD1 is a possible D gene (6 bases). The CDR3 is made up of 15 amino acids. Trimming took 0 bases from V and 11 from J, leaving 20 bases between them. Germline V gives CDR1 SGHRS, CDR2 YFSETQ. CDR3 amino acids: CASSLAGRGALEAFF. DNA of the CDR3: TGCGCCAGCAGCTTGGCTGGCAGGGGAGCATTGGAGGCTTTCTTT.

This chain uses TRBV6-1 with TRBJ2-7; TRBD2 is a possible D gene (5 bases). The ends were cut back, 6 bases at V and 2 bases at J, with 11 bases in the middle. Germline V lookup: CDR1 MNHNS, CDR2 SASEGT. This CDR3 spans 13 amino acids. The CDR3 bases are TGTGCCAGCAGGACGGGGAGTACCTACGAGCAGTACTTC. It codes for CASRTGSTYEQYF.

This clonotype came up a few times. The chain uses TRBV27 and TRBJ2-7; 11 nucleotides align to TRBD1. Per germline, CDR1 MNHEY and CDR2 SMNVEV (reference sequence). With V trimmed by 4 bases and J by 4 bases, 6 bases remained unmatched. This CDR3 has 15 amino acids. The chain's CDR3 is CASSSGQGARYEQYV. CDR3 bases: TGTGCCAGCAGTTCCGGACAGGGGGCGAGGTACGAGCAGTACGTC.

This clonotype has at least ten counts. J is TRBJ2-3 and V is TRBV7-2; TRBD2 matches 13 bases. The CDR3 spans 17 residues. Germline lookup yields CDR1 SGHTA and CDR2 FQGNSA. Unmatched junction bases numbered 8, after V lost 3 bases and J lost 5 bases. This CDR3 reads CASSFTGLAGDQDTQYF. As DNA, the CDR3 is TGTGCCAGCAGCTTCACAGGACTAGCGGGGGACCAAGATACGCAGTATTTT.